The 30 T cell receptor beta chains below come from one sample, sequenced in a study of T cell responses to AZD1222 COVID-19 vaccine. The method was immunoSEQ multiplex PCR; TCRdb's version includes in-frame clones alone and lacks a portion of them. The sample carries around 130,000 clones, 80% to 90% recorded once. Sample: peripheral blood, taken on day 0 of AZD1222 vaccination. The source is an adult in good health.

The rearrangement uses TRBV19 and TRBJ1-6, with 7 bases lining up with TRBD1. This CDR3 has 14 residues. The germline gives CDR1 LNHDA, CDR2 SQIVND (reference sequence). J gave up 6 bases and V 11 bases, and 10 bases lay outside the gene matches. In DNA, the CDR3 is TGTGCCGGGGGGAAAGGGGGCAGTAATTCACCCCTCCACTTT. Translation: CAGGKGGSNSPLHF. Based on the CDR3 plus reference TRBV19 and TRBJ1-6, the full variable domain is DGGITQSPKYLFRKEGQNVTLSCEQNLNHDAMYWYRQDPGQGLRLIYYSQIVNDFQKGDIAEGYSVSREKKESFPLTVTSAQKNPTAFYLCAGGKGGSNSPLHFGNGTRLTVT.

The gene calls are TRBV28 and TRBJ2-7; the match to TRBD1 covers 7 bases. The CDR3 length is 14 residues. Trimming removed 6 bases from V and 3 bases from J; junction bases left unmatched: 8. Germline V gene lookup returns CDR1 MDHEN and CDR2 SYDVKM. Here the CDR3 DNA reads TGTGCCAGCAGCCTGGTAGGGGGCTTCTACGAGCAGTACTTC. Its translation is CASSLVGGFYEQYF.

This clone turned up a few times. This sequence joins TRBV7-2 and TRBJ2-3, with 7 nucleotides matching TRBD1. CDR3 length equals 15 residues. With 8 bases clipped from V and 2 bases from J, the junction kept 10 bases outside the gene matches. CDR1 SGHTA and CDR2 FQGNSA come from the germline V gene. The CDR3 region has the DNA TGTGCCAGCGCCGTCAACAGGGGAGCCACAGATACGCAGTATTTT. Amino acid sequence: CASAVNRGATDTQYF.

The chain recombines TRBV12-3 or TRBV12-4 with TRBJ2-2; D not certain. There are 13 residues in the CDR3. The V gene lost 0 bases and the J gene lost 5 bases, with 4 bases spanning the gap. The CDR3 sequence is CASSLAGTGELFF. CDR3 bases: TGTGCCAGCAGTTTAGCCGGTACCGGGGAGCTGTTTTTT.

CDR3 amino acids: CASSSTGLDGYTF. In nucleotides, the CDR3 is TGTGCCAGCAGTTCGACAGGCCTTGATGGCTACACCTTC. This rearrangement joins TRBV6-5 to TRBJ1-2; possibly TRBD1 for D (6 bases). The germline CDR1 and CDR2 sequences are MNHEY and SVGAGI. The V gene lost 4 bases and the J gene lost 6 bases, with 12 bases spanning the gap. This CDR3 is built from 13 residues.

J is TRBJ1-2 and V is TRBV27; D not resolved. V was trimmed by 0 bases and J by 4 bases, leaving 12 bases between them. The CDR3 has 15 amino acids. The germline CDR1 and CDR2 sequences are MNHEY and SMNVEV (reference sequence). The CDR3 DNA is TGTGCCAGCAGTTTATCGTTAGTAGGACTCTATGGCTACACCTTC. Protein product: CASSLSLVGLYGYTF.

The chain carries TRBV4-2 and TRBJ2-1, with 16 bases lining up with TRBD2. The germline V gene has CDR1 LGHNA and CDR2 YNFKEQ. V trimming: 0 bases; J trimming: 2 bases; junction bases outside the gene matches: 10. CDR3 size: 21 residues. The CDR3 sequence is CASSQDVGLAGGGDPYNEQFF. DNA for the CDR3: TGTGCCAGCAGCCAAGACGTGGGACTAGCGGGAGGGGGGGACCCCTACAATGAGCAGTTCTTC.

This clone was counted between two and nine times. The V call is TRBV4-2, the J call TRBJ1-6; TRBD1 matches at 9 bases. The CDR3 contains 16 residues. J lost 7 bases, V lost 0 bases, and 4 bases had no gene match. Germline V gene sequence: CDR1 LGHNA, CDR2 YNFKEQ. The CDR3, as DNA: TGTGCCAGCAGCCAAGAGGCCGGGACAGGGAATTCACCCCTCCACTTT. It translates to CASSQEAGTGNSPLHF.

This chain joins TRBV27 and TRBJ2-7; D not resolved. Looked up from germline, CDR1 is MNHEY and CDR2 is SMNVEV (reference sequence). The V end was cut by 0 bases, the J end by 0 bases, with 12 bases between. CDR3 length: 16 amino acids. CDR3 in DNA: TGTGCCAGCAGTTTATCGTTGGCAGTTTCCTCCTACGAGCAGTACTTC. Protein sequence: CASSLSLAVSSYEQYF.

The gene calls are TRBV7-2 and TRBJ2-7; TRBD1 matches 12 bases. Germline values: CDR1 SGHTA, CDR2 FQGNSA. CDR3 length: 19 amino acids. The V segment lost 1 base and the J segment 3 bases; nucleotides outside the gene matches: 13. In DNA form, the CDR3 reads TGTGCCAGCAGCTTAGGATTTTTGGGGGACAGGGGGCCAGGCTACGAGCAGTACTTC. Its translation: CASSLGFLGDRGPGYEQYF.

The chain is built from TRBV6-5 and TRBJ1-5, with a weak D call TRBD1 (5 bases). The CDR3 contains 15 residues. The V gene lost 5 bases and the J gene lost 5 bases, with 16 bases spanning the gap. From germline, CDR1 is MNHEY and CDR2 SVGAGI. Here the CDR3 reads CASSTNEGGDQPQHF. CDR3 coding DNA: TGTGCCAGCAGTACGAATGAGGGAGGGGATCAGCCCCAGCATTTT.

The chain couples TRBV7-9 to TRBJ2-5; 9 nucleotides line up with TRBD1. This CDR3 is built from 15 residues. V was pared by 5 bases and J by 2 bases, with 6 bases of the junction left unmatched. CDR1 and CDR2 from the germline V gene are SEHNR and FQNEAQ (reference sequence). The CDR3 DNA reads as TGTGCCAGCAGCCCGGGACAGGGACATCAAGAGACCCAGTACTTC. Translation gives CASSPGQGHQETQYF.

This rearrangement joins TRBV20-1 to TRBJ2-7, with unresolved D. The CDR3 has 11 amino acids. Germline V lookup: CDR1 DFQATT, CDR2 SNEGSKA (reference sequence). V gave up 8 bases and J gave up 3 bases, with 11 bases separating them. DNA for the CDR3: TGCAGTTCCTCCAGTGACTACGAGCAGTACTTC. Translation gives CSSSSDYEQYF.

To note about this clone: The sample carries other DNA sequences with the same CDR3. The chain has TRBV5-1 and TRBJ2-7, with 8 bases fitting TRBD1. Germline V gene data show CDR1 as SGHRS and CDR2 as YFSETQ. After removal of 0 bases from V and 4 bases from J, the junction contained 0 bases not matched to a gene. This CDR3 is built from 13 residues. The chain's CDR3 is CASSLGTGYEQYF. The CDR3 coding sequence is TGCGCCAGCAGCTTGGGGACAGGGTACGAGCAGTACTTC.

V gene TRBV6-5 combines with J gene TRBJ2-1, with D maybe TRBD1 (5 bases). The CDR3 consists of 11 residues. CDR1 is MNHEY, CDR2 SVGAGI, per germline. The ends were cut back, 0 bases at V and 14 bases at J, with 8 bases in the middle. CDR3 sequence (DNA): TGTGCCAGCAGTTACTCGACAGATAAGTTCTTC. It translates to CASSYSTDKFF.

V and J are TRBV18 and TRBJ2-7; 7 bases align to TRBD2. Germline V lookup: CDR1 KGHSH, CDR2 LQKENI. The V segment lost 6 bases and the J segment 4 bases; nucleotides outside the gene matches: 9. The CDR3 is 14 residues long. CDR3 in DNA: TGTGCCAGCTCGCTGGGGACTACCGTGTACGAGCAGTACTTC. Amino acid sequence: CASSLGTTVYEQYF.

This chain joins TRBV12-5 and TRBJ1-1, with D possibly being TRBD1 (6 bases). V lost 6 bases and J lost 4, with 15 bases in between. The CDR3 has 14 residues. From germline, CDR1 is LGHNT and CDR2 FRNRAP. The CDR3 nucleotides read TGTGCTAGTGGCCTCCGAGGGGGGATCACTGAAGCTTTCTTT. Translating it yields CASGLRGGITEAFF.

CDR3: CSAGTNNEQFF. The CDR3 coding sequence is TGCAGCGCCGGGACTAACAATGAGCAGTTCTTC. J is TRBJ2-1 and V is TRBV29-1; 7 bases map to TRBD2. The CDR3 spans 11 residues. CDR1 is SQVTM and CDR2 is ANQGSEA in the germline V gene. The junction had 2 bases not matched to a gene; V was cut back by 7 bases and J by 5 bases.

CDR3 bases: TGTGCCTGTAAGACAGGGGCCAGCACAGATACGCAGTATTTT. This gives the protein CACKTGASTDTQYF. The J gene is TRBJ2-3, the V gene TRBV30, with 8 bases that match TRBD1. Trimming at V came to 6 bases and at J to 0 bases, leaving 5 bases not matched to a gene. The germline V gene has CDR1 GTSNPN and CDR2 SVGIG (reference sequence). The CDR3 runs 14 residues.

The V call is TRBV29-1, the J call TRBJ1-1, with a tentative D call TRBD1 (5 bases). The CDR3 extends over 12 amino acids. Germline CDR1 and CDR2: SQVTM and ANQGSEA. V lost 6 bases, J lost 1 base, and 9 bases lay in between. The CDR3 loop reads CSVAGGNTEAFF. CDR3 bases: TGCAGCGTCGCTGGGGGGAACACTGAAGCTTTCTTT.

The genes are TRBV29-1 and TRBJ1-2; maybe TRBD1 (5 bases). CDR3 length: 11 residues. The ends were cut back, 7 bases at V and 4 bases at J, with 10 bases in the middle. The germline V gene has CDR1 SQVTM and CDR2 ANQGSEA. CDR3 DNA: TGCAGCGCCGGACATACCTATGGCTACACCTTC. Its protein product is CSAGHTYGYTF.

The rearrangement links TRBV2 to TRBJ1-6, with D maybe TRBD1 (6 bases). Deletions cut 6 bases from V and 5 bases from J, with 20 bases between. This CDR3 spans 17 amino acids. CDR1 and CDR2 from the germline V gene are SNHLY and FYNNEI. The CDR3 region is CASSGGSTTGHNSPLHF. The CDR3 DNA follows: TGTGCCAGCAGCGGGGGATCTACGACAGGACATAATTCACCCCTCCACTTT.

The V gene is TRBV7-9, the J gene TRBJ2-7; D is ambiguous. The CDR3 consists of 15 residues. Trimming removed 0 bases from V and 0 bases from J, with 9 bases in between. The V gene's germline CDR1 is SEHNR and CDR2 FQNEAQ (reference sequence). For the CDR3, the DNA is TGTGCCAGCAGCTTAGCGGGTGGAAGCTCCTACGAGCAGTACTTC. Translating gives CASSLAGGSSYEQYF.

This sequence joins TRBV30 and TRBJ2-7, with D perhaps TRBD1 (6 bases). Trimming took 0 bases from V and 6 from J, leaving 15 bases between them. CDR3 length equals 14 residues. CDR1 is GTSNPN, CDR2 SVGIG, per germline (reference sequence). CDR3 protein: CAWSVNDRYGEQYF. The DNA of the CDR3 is TGTGCCTGGAGTGTAAACGACAGGTACGGCGAGCAGTACTTC.

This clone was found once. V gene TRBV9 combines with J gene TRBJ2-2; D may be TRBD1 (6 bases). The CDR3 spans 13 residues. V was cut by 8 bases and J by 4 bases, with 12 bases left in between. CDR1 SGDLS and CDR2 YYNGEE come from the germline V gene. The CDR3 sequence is CASARDTTGELFF. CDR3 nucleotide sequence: TGTGCCAGTGCAAGGGACACCACCGGGGAGCTGTTTTTT.

This CDR3 reads CASSPYESDRVAKNIQYF. The CDR3 DNA is TGTGCCAGCAGCCCCTATGAGTCAGACAGGGTAGCCAAAAACATTCAGTACTTC. The genes are TRBV21-1 and TRBJ2-4; the table names TRBD1, a call not compared with the DNA. TRBV21-1 is recorded as a pseudogene. The CDR3 is made up of 18 amino acids.

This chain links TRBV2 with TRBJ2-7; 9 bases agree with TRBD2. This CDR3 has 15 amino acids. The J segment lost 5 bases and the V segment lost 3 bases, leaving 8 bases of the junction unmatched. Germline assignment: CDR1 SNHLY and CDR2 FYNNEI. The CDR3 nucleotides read TGTGCCAGCAGTGATCCCAGCGGGAGGAGGGACGAGCAGTACTTC. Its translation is CASSDPSGRRDEQYF. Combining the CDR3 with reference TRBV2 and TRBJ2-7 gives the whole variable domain EPEVTQTPSHQVTQMGQEVILRCVPISNHLYFYWYRQILGQKVEFLVSFYNNEISEKSEIFDDQFSVERPDGSNFTLKIRSTKLEDSAMYFCASSDPSGRRDEQYFGPGTRLTVT.

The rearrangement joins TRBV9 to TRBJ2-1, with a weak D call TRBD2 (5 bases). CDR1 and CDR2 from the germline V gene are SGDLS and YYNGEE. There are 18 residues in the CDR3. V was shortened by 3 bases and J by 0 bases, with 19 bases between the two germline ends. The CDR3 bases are TGTGCCAGCAGCGCTAGTATAACTCCTCGGGGCTCCTACAATGAGCAGTTCTTC. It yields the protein CASSASITPRGSYNEQFF.

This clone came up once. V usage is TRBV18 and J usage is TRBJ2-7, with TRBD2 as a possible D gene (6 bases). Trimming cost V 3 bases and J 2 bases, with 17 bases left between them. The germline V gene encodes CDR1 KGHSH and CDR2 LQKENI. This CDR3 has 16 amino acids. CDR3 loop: CASSPVRDSQPYEQYF. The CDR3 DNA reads TGTGCCAGCTCACCCGTCCGGGACTCACAACCCTACGAGCAGTACTTC.

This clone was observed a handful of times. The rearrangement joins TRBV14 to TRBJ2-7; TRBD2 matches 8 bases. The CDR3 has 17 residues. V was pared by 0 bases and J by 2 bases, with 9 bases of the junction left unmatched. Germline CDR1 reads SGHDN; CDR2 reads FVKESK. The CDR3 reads CASSQDPTSGGTYEQYF. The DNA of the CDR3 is TGTGCCAGCAGCCAAGATCCCACTAGCGGTGGAACCTACGAGCAGTACTTC.